This TCR beta chain was profiled in a study of PD-1 blockade in classical Hodgkin lymphoma. Germline assignment: CDR1 SQVTM and CDR2 ANQGSEA. The CDR3 sequence is 11 residues long. V was pared by 2 bases and J by 4 bases, with 5 bases between. Autologous stem cell transplantation was followed by relapse in every patient, and brentuximab vedotin exposure varied. Patients reached a best response of complete response, partial response or progressive disease. This table comes from immunoSEQ multiplex PCR, and its TCRdb copy is limited to in-frame clones, with some not included. Found here are 13,000 or so clones, 90% to 95% of them singletons; the top ten hold 20% to 25%.

The sequences come from peripheral blood mononuclear cells (PBMCs), collected at baseline. This chain links TRBV29-1 with TRBJ1-2; D is uncertain. This receptor was taken from a human donor with classical Hodgkin lymphoma. CDR3 DNA sequence: TGCAGCGTTGAACGAAGCTATGGCTACACCTTC. This gives the protein CSVERSYGYTF.